This T cell receptor (beta chain) was sequenced during a study of CD8+CD57+ T cells in acquired aplastic anemia. Germline CDR1 MNHNY, CDR2 SVGAGI (reference sequence). This CDR3 is built from 15 residues. Using genomic DNA as the template, TCR beta VDJ and CDR3 profiling was carried out. One entry per CDR3 protein, called by TCRdb with MiXCR from the reads. The sample has 150,000 or so distinct CDR3 sequences; 55% to 80% are singletons. With respect to this clonotype: A much larger clone differs by one base, so this may be a read error.

The sequence was collected from a human donor in good health. The sequencing input was sorted CD4+, CD8+, or CD8+CD57+ T cells (not recorded which) from PBMCs. V is TRBV6-6 and J is TRBJ2-2, with D perhaps matching TRBD2 (6 bases). The CDR3 region has the DNA TGTGCCAGCAGTATAAGGGAGGCGAACGCCGGGGAGCTGTTTTTT. The encoded protein is CASSIREANAGELFF.